A selection of T cell receptor beta chains follows, all from one sample in a study of T cell responses to AZD1222 COVID-19 vaccine. Measured with immunoSEQ multiplex PCR; TCRdb has only the in-frame clones, and not every one. The sample lists tens of thousands of clones, roughly four fifths occurring once. The sample was peripheral blood, taken on day 0 of AZD1222 vaccination. All receptors come from an adult in good health. The CDR3 runs from the conserved cysteine through the conserved F or W. The D gene is left open where the match is weak. The size field is filled for only some rows; it gives once, few, many or a size class.

>-|11|-|TRBV30|TRBJ2-7
TGTGCCTGGGGCAGGGGTTACGAGCAGTACTTC
CAWGRGYEQYF
>-|12|-|TRBV10-3|TRBJ1-2
TGTGCCATCAGGTTGCCTGAGGGAGGCTACACCTTC
CAIRLPEGGYTF
>-|15|-|TRBV7-2|TRBJ2-7
TGTGCCAGCAGCTTTTCGGACAGTAGCTCCTACGAGCAGTACTTC
CASSFSDSSSYEQYF
>-|14|-|TRBV9|TRBJ2-1
TGTGCCAGCGGGTCCGGGGGCTCCTACAATGAGCAGTTCTTC
CASGSGGSYNEQFF
>few|14|TRBD1|TRBV4-1|TRBJ1-6
TGCGCCAGCAGCGAGACAGGGTTCAATTCACCCCTCCACTTT
CASSETGFNSPLHF
>-|13|-|TRBV19|TRBJ2-7
TGTGCCAGTAGTATTGGGGGCTCCTACGAGCAGTACTTC
CASSIGGSYEQYF
>-|16|-|TRBV4-3|TRBJ1-6
TGCGCCAGCAGCCAAGATCCCGAACCCTATAGTTCACCCCTCCACTTT
CASSQDPEPYSSPLHF
>-|12|-|TRBV28|TRBJ1-1
TGTGCCAGTCGAGAAATGAACACTGAAGCTTTCTTT
CASREMNTEAFF
>-|16|-|TRBV9|TRBJ2-3
TGTGCCAGCAGCGTAGTAGGTCTAAGCGGACTAGATACGCAGTATTTT
CASSVVGLSGLDTQYF
>-|16|TRBD1|TRBV15|TRBJ1-5
TGTGCCACCAGCAGGAGGACAGGGGGCTTGTTGGAGCCCCAGCATTTT
CATSRRTGGLLEPQHF
>-|17|-|TRBV7-8|TRBJ1-5
TGTGCCAGCAGCTTTGGACCGAGTGCTAATAGCAATCAGCCCCAGCATTTT
CASSFGPSANSNQPQHF
>-|12|TRBD1|TRBV30|TRBJ1-2
TGTGCCTCCCTAGGGACAGGGCATGGCTACACCTTC
CASLGTGHGYTF
>-|13|-|TRBV12-3/TRBV12-4|TRBJ1-3
TGTGCCAGCAGTTTAGCCGGGGGAAACACCATATATTTT
CASSLAGGNTIYF
>-|13|-|TRBV2|TRBJ1-5
TGTGCCAGCAGTGCTTCTGTTTCTCTGCCCCAGCATTTT
CASSASVSLPQHF
>-|19|-|TRBV11-2|TRBJ2-3
TGTGCCAGCAGCTTAGACGCGACCGGGCGGACCGCTAGCACAGATACGCAGTATTTT
CASSLDATGRTASTDTQYF
>-|14|-|TRBV10-3|TRBJ1-2
TGTGCCATCAGTGAAGGTCAGGGTGACTATGGCTACACCTTC
CAISEGQGDYGYTF
>-|16|-|TRBV19|TRBJ1-4
TGTGCCAGTACAAAGTATACAACAGCAACTAATGAAAAACTGTTTTTT
CASTKYTTATNEKLFF
>once|15|-|TRBV5-1|TRBJ1-3
TGCGCCAGCAGCTTGGACGGGGACTCTGGAAACACCATATATTTT
CASSLDGDSGNTIYF
>once|14|-|TRBV6-2/TRBV6-3|TRBJ1-6
TGTGCCAGCAGCCTGACAGGACGAAATTCACCCCTCCACTTT
CASSLTGRNSPLHF
>-|17|TRBD2|TRBV28|TRBJ2-7
TGTGCCAGCAGTTTATTGTCCCTAGCGGGGGGCCATTTCGAGCAGTACTTC
CASSLLSLAGGHFEQYF
>few|19|TRBD2|TRBV5-6|TRBJ2-3
TGTGCCAGCAGGTCCACCAATCCTAGCGGGACCGCTAGCACAGATACGCAGTATTTT
CASRSTNPSGTASTDTQYF
>-|16|-|TRBV14|TRBJ1-3
TGTGCCAGCAGCCGAATTCAGGCGCTCTCTGGAAACACCATATATTTT
CASSRIQALSGNTIYF
>-|15|TRBD1|TRBV11-2|TRBJ1-1
TGTGCCAGCAGCTTAGGGGCAGGGGGCAACACTGAAGCTTTCTTT
CASSLGAGGNTEAFF
>-|12|-|TRBV12-3/TRBV12-4|TRBJ1-2
TGTGCCAGCAGGTTCTCGGAGGCTGGCTACACCTTC
CASRFSEAGYTF
>-|13|-|TRBV9|TRBJ2-2
TGTGCCAGCAGCGTAGTTGGTACCGGGGAGCTGTTTTTT
CASSVVGTGELFF
>-|15|TRBD2|TRBV5-4|TRBJ2-1
TGTGCCAGCAGCAATACTAGCGGGGGCTACAATGAGCAGTTCTTC
CASSNTSGGYNEQFF
>-|18|TRBD2|TRBV2|TRBJ2-6
TGTGCCAGCAGTAAGACTAGCGGGTCTTTCTCTGGGGCCAACGTCCTGACTTTC
CASSKTSGSFSGANVLTF
>-|14|-|TRBV11-3|TRBJ1-2
TGTGCCAGCAGCGGATCAGGGGATTACTATGGCTACACCTTC
CASSGSGDYYGYTF
>-|13|TRBD2|TRBV9|TRBJ2-5
TGTGCCAGCAGCTCCGGGGGGGGAGAGACCCAGTACTTC
CASSSGGGETQYF
>-|15|-|TRBV11-3|TRBJ1-1
TGTGCCAGCAGCTTAAAAACAGGGAGAGGAACTGAAGCTTTCTTT
CASSLKTGRGTEAFF
>-|16|-|TRBV7-9|TRBJ1-5
TGTGCCAGCAGCTTAAGGGCTTCAGGGGTCCCCGGGCCCCAGCATTTT
CASSLRASGVPGPQHF
>-|16|-|TRBV10-3|TRBJ2-3
TGTGCCATCAAAGTCCAGAACCCAGGCGTGTCTGATACGCAGTATTTT
CAIKVQNPGVSDTQYF
>-|15|-|TRBV19|TRBJ2-3
TGTGCCAGTAGTATATCGCAGGGGGAGGGCGATACGCAGTATTTT
CASSISQGEGDTQYF
>-|13|-|TRBV7-8|TRBJ2-5
TGTGCCAGCAGCTTAGGTGGAGAAGAGACCCAGTACTTC
CASSLGGEETQYF
>-|14|-|TRBV19|TRBJ1-1
TGTGCCAGTAGTATATTGGGGGCGCGGACTGAAGCTTTCTTT
CASSILGARTEAFF
>-|12|-|TRBV12-3/TRBV12-4|TRBJ2-7
TGTGCCAGCAGTTTAGCGATGGGCGAGCAGTACTTC
CASSLAMGEQYF
>-|16|TRBD1|TRBV7-9|TRBJ1-1
TGTGCCAGCAGCTCGCTGGACAGGGGTACGAACACTGAAGCTTTCTTT
CASSSLDRGTNTEAFF
>-|14|TRBD1|TRBV20-1|TRBJ1-5
TGCAGTGCTAGTTGGGGCAGGGGGAATCAGCCCCAGCATTTT
CSASWGRGNQPQHF
>-|16|TRBD2|TRBV18|TRBJ2-3
TGTGCCAGCTCATCCCAGGGCCCGGCAGCGGGGGATACGCAGTATTTT
CASSSQGPAAGDTQYF
>-|15|-|TRBV28|TRBJ2-7
TGTGCCAGCAGCCAAATTCAGGGGAACATGAACGAGCAGTACTTC
CASSQIQGNMNEQYF
>-|12|-|TRBV19|TRBJ1-3
TGTGCCAGTAGTCCAGGAGGAAACACCATATATTTT
CASSPGGNTIYF
>-|13|-|TRBV19|TRBJ1-1
TGTGCCAGTAGTATCGGGGGAGGCACTGAAGCTTTCTTT
CASSIGGGTEAFF
>-|14|-|TRBV24-1|TRBJ2-2
TGTGCCACCAGTGCCAACAGGGTAACCGGGGAGCTGTTTTTT
CATSANRVTGELFF
>-|17|TRBD1|TRBV4-2|TRBJ1-3
TGTGCCAGCAGCCGAACAGGGACAGGCTTATCTGGAAACACCATATATTTT
CASSRTGTGLSGNTIYF
>-|15|-|TRBV5-1|TRBJ1-5
TGCGCCAGCAGCTTGTTGGGGTATAGCAATCAGCCCCAGCATTTT
CASSLLGYSNQPQHF
>-|14|-|TRBV7-9|TRBJ2-3
TGTGCCAGCAGCTCCCCTGGGCTCGGGGATACGCAGTATTTT
CASSSPGLGDTQYF